The 28 T cell receptor beta chains presented below share a single source sample, sequenced in a study of T-cell reconstitution after alpha-beta-depleted transplantation in children. For TCRbeta, the library was prepared with unique molecular identifiers. MiXCR was run by TCRdb on the PCR reads, yielding one entry per CDR3 protein. The repertoire holds 450,000 to 600,000 distinct CDR3 sequences, with about 30% as singletons. The sequencing used PBMCs from the stem cell graft donor, collected from the stem cell graft. The origin of the receptors is a human donor who donated a stem cell graft to a child with aplastic anemia.

The sample holds a few counts of this clonotype. The genes are TRBV7-2 and TRBJ1-1, with D tentatively TRBD1 (5 bases). The CDR3 runs 15 residues. Deletions cut 1 base from V and 1 base from J, with 10 bases between. CDR1 and CDR2 (germline): SGHTA, FQGNSA. In DNA form, the CDR3 reads TGTGCCAGCAGCTTAGATCGGGGGAAGAACACTGAAGCTTTCTTT. It yields the protein CASSLDRGKNTEAFF.

This clonotype has more than one count but fewer than ten. The chain joins TRBV5-1 to TRBJ2-1; D assignment may be TRBD1 or TRBD2 (5 bases each). V shed 2 bases and J shed 5 bases, with 14 bases lying between them. The CDR3 is 15 amino acids. CDR1 SGHRS and CDR2 YFSETQ come from the germline V gene. CDR3 sequence reads: CASSLGDQTNNEQFF. For the CDR3, the DNA is TGCGCCAGCAGCTTAGGGGACCAGACAAACAATGAGCAGTTCTTC.

This clonotype was picked up a small number of times. The chain uses TRBV18 and TRBJ2-1; 7 bases fit TRBD2. This CDR3 contains 15 residues. After removal of 6 bases from V and 5 bases from J, the junction contained 10 bases not matched to a gene. In germline, CDR1 is KGHSH, CDR2 LQKENI. DNA for the CDR3: TGTGCCAGCTCCCAGGTAGCGGGTACAAACAATGAGCAGTTCTTC. It encodes CASSQVAGTNNEQFF.

This clonotype was counted only a few times. The chain carries TRBV30 and TRBJ2-2; D is unresolved. Deletions cut 3 bases from V and 6 bases from J, with 8 bases between. This CDR3 has 12 amino acids. Germline V lookup: CDR1 GTSNPN, CDR2 SVGIG (reference sequence). CDR3 bases: TGTGCCTGGAGGAAGTGGCCCGGGGAGCTGTTTTTT. Amino acid sequence: CAWRKWPGELFF.

This clonotype was picked up a small number of times. The chain joins TRBV4-3 to TRBJ2-7, with D unresolved. The CDR3 covers 15 residues. In germline, CDR1 is LGHNA, CDR2 YSLEER. V lost 2 bases and J lost 0, with 11 bases in between. CDR3 bases: TGCGCCAGCAGCCAATGGCGTGGTAGCTCCTACGAGCAGTACGTC. Translating it yields CASSQWRGSSYEQYV.

V and J are TRBV5-1 and TRBJ2-1; 8 bases are shared with TRBD1. Germline trimming cut 2 bases from V and 5 bases from J; bases unmatched to any gene: 3. This CDR3 has 14 amino acids. Germline assignment: CDR1 SGHRS and CDR2 YFSETQ. CDR3 region: CASSFRGQNNEQFF. The CDR3 bases are TGCGCCAGCAGCTTCAGGGGGCAAAACAATGAGCAGTTCTTC.

The chain employs TRBV5-1 and TRBJ2-3; 7 bases are shared with TRBD2. Trimming at V came to 0 bases and at J to 5 bases, leaving 12 bases not matched to a gene. Germline CDR1 SGHRS, CDR2 YFSETQ. The CDR3 is 17 amino acids. The CDR3 DNA sequence: TGCGCCAGCAGCTTGGACTTACTGGCTAGCGGAGGAGATACGCAGTATTTT. Amino acid sequence: CASSLDLLASGGDTQYF. Supplemented by reference TRBV5-1 and TRBJ2-3, the full variable domain reads KAGVTQTPRYLIKTRGQQVTLSCSPISGHRSVSWYQQTPGQGLQFLFEYFSETQRNKGNFPGRFSGRQFSNSRSEMNVSTLELGDSALYLCASSLDLLASGGDTQYFGPGTRLTVL.

The chain has TRBV19 and TRBJ1-4, with TRBD1 matching 7 bases. The CDR3 sequence is 14 residues long. Trimming at V came to 1 base and at J to 8 bases, leaving 4 bases not matched to a gene. Germline assignment: CDR1 LNHDA and CDR2 SQIVND (reference sequence). CDR3: CASSIGGQAEKLFF. The CDR3 DNA sequence: TGTGCCAGTAGTATAGGCGGACAGGCCGAAAAACTGTTTTTT.

This chain links TRBV6-5 with TRBJ1-6; 7 bases align to TRBD1. Trimming removed 2 bases from V and 4 bases from J; junction bases left unmatched: 8. This CDR3 comprises 17 residues. Germline V gene sequence: CDR1 MNHEY, CDR2 SVGAGI. The CDR3 DNA follows: TGTGCCAGCAGTTACGGGCCGGGACAGATTTATAATTCACCCCTCCACTTT. Its translation is CASSYGPGQIYNSPLHF.

A few counts support this clonotype. The V call is TRBV3-1, the J call TRBJ2-5, with 7 nucleotides matching TRBD2. CDR3 length: 15 residues. Germline assignment: CDR1 LGHDT and CDR2 YNNKEL (reference sequence). The junction had 10 bases not matched to a gene; V was cut back by 4 bases and J by 5 bases. CDR3 nucleotides: TGTGCCAGCAGCCCTAGCGGAGACGGATGGGAGACCCAGTACTTC. It is translated as CASSPSGDGWETQYF.

This clonotype was found a few times. In nucleotides, the CDR3 is TGCAGTGCTCTCAGCGGGAGTATTAACTACGAGCAGTACTTC. It is translated as CSALSGSINYEQYF. This sequence joins TRBV20-1 and TRBJ2-7; 8 bases agree with TRBD2. There are 14 residues in the CDR3. The germline CDR1 and CDR2 sequences are DFQATT and SNEGSKA (reference sequence). Trimming at V came to 5 bases and at J to 3 bases, leaving 9 bases not matched to a gene.

To note about this clonotype: A much larger clonotype is one base distant, so this may be a read error. The J gene is TRBJ2-3, the V gene TRBV6-4; D might be TRBD1 (5 bases). Per the germline V gene, CDR1 is MRHNA and CDR2 is SNTAGT. The CDR3 runs to 16 residues. The CDR3: CASSDSITASTVTQYF. CDR3 nucleotide sequence: TGTGCCAGCAGTGACTCGATAACAGCCTCGACAGTTACGCAGTATTTT.

This clonotype was seen a handful of times. The J gene is TRBJ2-2, the V gene TRBV14; D call uncertain. This CDR3 has 15 residues. CDR1 and CDR2 (germline): SGHDN, FVKESK. Trimming stripped 1 base from V and 0 bases from J, with 6 bases between. CDR3 amino acids: CASSQAWTNTGELFF. Here the CDR3 DNA reads TGTGCCAGCAGCCAAGCGTGGACGAACACCGGGGAGCTGTTTTTT.

The chain is built from TRBV11-1 and TRBJ2-3, with 7 bases lining up with TRBD2. CDR1 is SGHAT, CDR2 FQDESV, per germline (reference sequence). The CDR3 is 19 residues long. With V trimmed by 4 bases and J by 2 bases, 18 bases remained unmatched. The CDR3 is CASSSNSPALGRYTDTQYF. CDR3 DNA sequence: TGTGCCAGCAGCTCCAACAGCCCCGCACTCGGGAGGTACACAGATACGCAGTATTTT.

The chain employs TRBV7-2 and TRBJ2-3; possible D gene TRBD2, 5 bases. The length of the CDR3 is 16 residues. V dropped 3 bases and J dropped 0 bases, with 13 bases sitting between them. Germline CDR1 and CDR2: SGHTA and FQGNSA. The CDR3 sequence is CASSFGILVSTDTQYF. In nucleotides, the CDR3 is TGTGCCAGCAGCTTCGGGATACTCGTTAGCACAGATACGCAGTATTTT.

This rearrangement joins TRBV11-3 to TRBJ1-1; D remains unclear. The CDR3 is 15 residues long. Trimming removed 2 bases from V and 1 base from J, with 11 bases in between. CDR1 SGHNT and CDR2 YENEEA come from the germline V gene. The DNA of the CDR3 is TGTGCCAGCAGCTTAACCCGGATGGGGAACACTGAAGCTTTCTTT. As protein: CASSLTRMGNTEAFF.

This chain links TRBV30 with TRBJ2-1; D perhaps matches TRBD2 (5 bases). The V and J ends lost 0 bases and 12 bases respectively, with 12 bases between them. The CDR3 runs to 12 residues. Germline values: CDR1 GTSNPN, CDR2 SVGIG (reference sequence). Here the CDR3 DNA reads TGTGCCTGGAGTGTACTAGAAGTACCGCAGTTCTTC. Translation gives CAWSVLEVPQFF. Complete variable domain (other parts from reference TRBV30 and TRBJ2-1): SQTIHQWPATLVQPVGSPLSLECTVEGTSNPNLYWYRQAAGRGLQLLFYSVGIGQISSEVPQNLSASRPQDRQFILSSKKLLLSDSGFYLCAWSVLEVPQFFGPGTRLTVL.

This chain connects TRBV11-3 to TRBJ1-1; D unclear. V lost 2 bases and J 8 bases, leaving 18 bases between the germline ends. The CDR3 extends over 15 amino acids. Germline lookup yields CDR1 SGHNT and CDR2 YENEEA. The CDR3 sequence is CASSLYERSSGEAFF. In DNA form, the CDR3 reads TGTGCCAGCAGCTTATATGAGCGGTCCTCGGGCGAAGCTTTCTTT. Using reference TRBV11-3 and TRBJ1-1 for the parts outside the CDR3, the full variable domain is EAGVVQSPRYKIIEKKQPVAFWCNPISGHNTLYWYLQNLGQGPELLIRYENEEAVDDSQLPKDRFSAERLKGVDSTLKIQPAELGDSAVYLCASSLYERSSGEAFFGQGTRLTVV.

Only one count was recorded for this clonotype. A read error may be the cause here, since a much bigger clone is one base away. The J gene is TRBJ1-5, the V gene TRBV28; D is unresolved. The CDR3 length is 12 residues. Per the germline V gene, CDR1 is MDHEN and CDR2 is SYDVKM. The V gene lost 2 bases and the J gene lost 6 bases, with 5 bases spanning the gap. The CDR3 loop is CASSLKGQPQHF. In DNA form, the CDR3 reads TGTGCCAGCAGTTTAAAGGGTCAGCCCCAGCATTTT.

J is TRBJ2-7 and V is TRBV11-2, with TRBD2 identical over 16 bases. This CDR3 is 20 amino acids long. V shed 5 bases and J 0 bases; nucleotides not matched to a gene: 13. The germline V gene has CDR1 SGHAT and CDR2 FQNNGV. The CDR3 here is CASSALPGTSGRALSYEQYF. In DNA form, the CDR3 reads TGTGCCAGCAGCGCCCTGCCCGGGACTAGCGGGAGGGCCCTCTCCTACGAGCAGTACTTC.

Only a few counts were recorded for this clonotype. V gene TRBV19 combines with J gene TRBJ1-1; the D is unclear. This CDR3 has 13 residues. V shed 6 bases and J shed 0 bases, with 8 bases lying between them. Germline V gene lookup returns CDR1 LNHDA and CDR2 SQIVND (reference sequence). The CDR3 DNA reads as TGTGCCAGTAGGGACGGCCTGAACACTGAAGCTTTCTTT. Translating gives CASRDGLNTEAFF.

The chain combines TRBV27 with TRBJ2-3; 7 bases agree with TRBD2. The CDR3 is made up of 16 amino acids. Looked up from germline, CDR1 is MNHEY and CDR2 is SMNVEV (reference sequence). Trimming at V came to 5 bases and at J to 1 base, leaving 9 bases not matched to a gene. CDR3 region: CASSARLARGTDTQYF. The CDR3 coding sequence is TGTGCCAGCAGTGCCCGACTAGCACGGGGCACAGATACGCAGTATTTT.

J is TRBJ2-2 and V is TRBV6-1; 7 bases line up with TRBD1. CDR1 is MNHNS, CDR2 SASEGT, per germline. The CDR3 has 15 amino acids. The J segment lost 0 bases and the V segment lost 7 bases, leaving 5 bases of the junction unmatched. Here the CDR3 DNA reads TGTGCCAGCATCCCCGGGACAGCGAACACCGGGGAGCTGTTTTTT. Residues: CASIPGTANTGELFF.

The chain combines TRBV27 with TRBJ2-4; D remains unclear. Germline V gene data show CDR1 as MNHEY and CDR2 as SMNVEV (reference sequence). The CDR3 is made up of 16 amino acids. Trimming removed 4 bases at V and 0 bases at J, with 13 bases between. The CDR3 nucleotides read TGTGCCAGCAGTTCGACCGGCACAGTAGCCAAAAACATTCAGTACTTC. Its protein is CASSSTGTVAKNIQYF.

This CDR3 reads CASSPKGRIAGELFF. CDR3 nucleotides: TGTGCCAGCAGTCCAAAGGGAAGAATCGCCGGGGAGCTGTTTTTT. This chain connects TRBV12-3 or TRBV12-4 to TRBJ2-2; D uncertain. V gave up 5 bases and J gave up 6 bases, with 16 bases separating them. The CDR3 length is 15 residues.

About this clonotype itself: The CDR3 ends on some other residue instead of the conserved phenylalanine or tryptophan, so this is likely a read error. V gene TRBV7-2 combines with J gene TRBJ2-1; 10 nucleotides align to TRBD2. The CDR3 contains 16 residues. Germline V gives CDR1 SGHTA, CDR2 FQGNSA. The junction had 9 bases not matched to a gene; V was cut back by 5 bases and J by 5 bases. The DNA of the CDR3 is TGTGCCAGCAGCGGGTTGAGCGGGAGGGTCCACAATGAGCAGTTCTCC. Translated, it gives CASSGLSGRVHNEQFS.

The chain is built from TRBV12-3 or TRBV12-4 and TRBJ2-1; tentative D call: TRBD2 (5 bases). This CDR3 has 13 amino acids. V shed 3 bases and J shed 8 bases, with 11 bases lying between them. CDR3 nucleotide sequence: TGTGCCAGCAGTTTGGCTAGCTGGGATGAGCAGTTCTTC. Its translation is CASSLASWDEQFF.

The chain uses TRBV15 and TRBJ1-1; D ambiguous. The CDR3 is made up of 14 amino acids. V lost 2 bases, J lost 8 bases, and 15 bases lay in between. Looked up from germline, CDR1 is LNHNV and CDR2 is YYDKDF (reference sequence). The CDR3 spells CATSRRGPPLEAFF. CDR3 nucleotides: TGTGCCACCAGCAGACGAGGGCCCCCCTTGGAAGCTTTCTTT.